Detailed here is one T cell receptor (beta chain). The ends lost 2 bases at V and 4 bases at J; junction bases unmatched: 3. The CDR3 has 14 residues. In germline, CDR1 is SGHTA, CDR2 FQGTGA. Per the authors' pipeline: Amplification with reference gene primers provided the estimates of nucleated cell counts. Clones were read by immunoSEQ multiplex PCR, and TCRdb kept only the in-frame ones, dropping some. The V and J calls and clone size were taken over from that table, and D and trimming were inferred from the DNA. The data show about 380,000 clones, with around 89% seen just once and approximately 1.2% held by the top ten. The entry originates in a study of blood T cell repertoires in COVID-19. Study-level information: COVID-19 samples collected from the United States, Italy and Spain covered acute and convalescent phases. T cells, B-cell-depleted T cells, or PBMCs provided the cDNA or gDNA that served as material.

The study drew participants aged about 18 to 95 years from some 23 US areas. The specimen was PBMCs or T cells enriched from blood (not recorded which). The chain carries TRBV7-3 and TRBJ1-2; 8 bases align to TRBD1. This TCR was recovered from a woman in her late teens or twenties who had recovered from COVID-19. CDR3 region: CASSLGQGAYGYTF. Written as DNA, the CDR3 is TGTGCCAGCAGCTTAGGACAGGGAGCCTATGGCTACACCTTC.